This TCR beta chain was observed in a study of CD8+ T cells in alopecia areata. About the study: The drug, tofacitinib, lasted 6 to 18 months, followed by 6 months off drug. Findings of the study overall: Lesional scalp, notably in alopecia totalis/universalis, had clonality above that of normal scalp.

A few counts support this clone. What it binds is unknown. The CDR3 has 13 residues. Germline V gives CDR1 SGDLS, CDR2 YYNGEE. Trimming left V 4 bases short and J 7 bases short, with 14 bases between. Treatment indicated: oral pan-JAK inhibitor, 5-10 mg twice daily. In alopecia areata patients, both lesional scalp punch biopsies and peripheral blood were collected. The authors extracted RNA and reverse transcribed it into cDNA as the sequencing template. Assay used: immunoSEQ multiplex PCR; TCRdb lists only in-frame clones, some missing. The repertoire holds approximately 210,000 clones, with around two fifths as singletons.

J is TRBJ2-5 and V is TRBV9; weak D call: TRBD1 (6 bases). The source material was CD4+ T cells sorted from blood, sampled around week 36, from a patient treated with tofacitinib. This receptor was obtained from a human donor with alopecia areata. The CDR3 region is CASSIRQDATQYF. Written as DNA, the CDR3 is TGTGCCAGCAGCATACGACAGGACGCGACCCAGTACTTC.